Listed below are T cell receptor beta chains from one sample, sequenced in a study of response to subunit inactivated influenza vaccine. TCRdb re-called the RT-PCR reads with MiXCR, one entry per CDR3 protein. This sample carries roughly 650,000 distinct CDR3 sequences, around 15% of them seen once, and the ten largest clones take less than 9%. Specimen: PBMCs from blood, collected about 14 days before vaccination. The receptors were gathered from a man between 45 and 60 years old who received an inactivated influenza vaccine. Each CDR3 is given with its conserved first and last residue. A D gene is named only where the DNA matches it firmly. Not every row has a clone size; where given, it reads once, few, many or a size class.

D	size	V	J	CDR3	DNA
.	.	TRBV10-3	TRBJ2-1	CAISSPGLNSYNEQFF	TGTGCCATCAGCTCACCGGGACTTAACTCCTACAATGAGCAGTTCTTC
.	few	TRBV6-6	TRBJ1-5	CASSTTVNQPQHF	TGTGCCAGCAGTACGACTGTGAATCAGCCCCAGCATTTT
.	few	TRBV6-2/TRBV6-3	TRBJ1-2	CASRDGTVYGYTF	TGTGCCAGCAGGGACGGGACGGTCTATGGCTACACCTTC
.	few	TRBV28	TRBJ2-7	CASRRGPGTHPRNEQYF	TGTGCCAGCAGGCGGGGCCCCGGGACGCACCCTCGGAACGAGCAGTACTTC
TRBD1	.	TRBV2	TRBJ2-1	CASSDRTGGENEQFF	TGTGCCAGCAGTGATAGAACAGGGGGCGAAAATGAGCAGTTCTTC
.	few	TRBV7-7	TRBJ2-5	CASSFQTGFQETQYF	TGTGCCAGCAGCTTTCAGACAGGTTTCCAAGAGACCCAGTACTTC
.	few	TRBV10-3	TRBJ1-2	CAISDTRGKRGYGYTF	TGTGCCATCAGTGACACCAGGGGAAAACGGGGCTATGGCTACACCTTC
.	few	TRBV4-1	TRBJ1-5	CASSQVGEGQPQHF	TGCGCCAGCAGCCAAGTAGGGGAAGGGCAGCCCCAGCATTTT
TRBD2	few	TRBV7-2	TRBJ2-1	CASSLVGLANYNEQFF	TGTGCCAGCAGCTTAGTGGGACTAGCGAATTACAATGAGCAGTTCTTC
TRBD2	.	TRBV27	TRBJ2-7	CASSSPREGQVEQYF	TGTGCCAGCAGTAGCCCGCGGGAGGGCCAGGTCGAGCAGTACTTC
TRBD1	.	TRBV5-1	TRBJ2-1	CASSRDRGPPTDEQFF	TGCGCCAGCAGCCGAGACAGGGGGCCTCCTACTGATGAGCAGTTCTTC
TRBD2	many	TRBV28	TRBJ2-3	CASSLGWLAGGITDTQYF	TGTGCCAGCAGTCTAGGGTGGTTAGCGGGGGGGATCACAGATACGCAGTATTTT
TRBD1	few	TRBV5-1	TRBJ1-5	CASSRDREGPQHF	TGCGCCAGCAGCCGGGACAGGGAAGGGCCCCAGCATTTT
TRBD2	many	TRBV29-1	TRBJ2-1	CSVRTSGGYNEQFF	TGCAGCGTCCGGACTAGCGGGGGCTACAATGAGCAGTTCTTC
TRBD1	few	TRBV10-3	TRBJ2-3	CAISWPPGQGADTQYF	TGTGCCATCAGTTGGCCCCCGGGACAGGGGGCAGATACGCAGTATTTT
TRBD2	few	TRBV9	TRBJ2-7	CASSLRLGGNYEQYF	TGTGCCAGCAGCCTCCGTCTCGGGGGGAACTACGAGCAGTACTTC
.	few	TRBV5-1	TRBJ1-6	CASSLLTDSPLHF	TGCGCCAGCAGCTTGCTGACTGATTCACCCCTCCACTTT
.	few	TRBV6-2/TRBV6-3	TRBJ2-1	CASMGGGSRYNEQFF	TGTGCCAGCATGGGGGGTGGATCCCGATACAATGAGCAGTTCTTC
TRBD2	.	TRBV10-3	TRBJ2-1	CAISEAGLAGPLNEQFF	TGTGCCATCAGTGAGGCGGGACTAGCGGGACCCCTCAATGAGCAGTTCTTC
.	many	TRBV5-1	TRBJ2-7	CASSRGQGGYEQYF	TGCGCCAGCAGCAGAGGACAGGGAGGGTACGAGCAGTACTTC
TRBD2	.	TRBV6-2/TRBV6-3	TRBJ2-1	CASRESSGEGQFF	TGTGCCAGCAGGGAATCTAGCGGGGAGGGGCAGTTCTTC